These 26 T cell receptor beta chains were sequenced from one sample in a study of cytomegalovirus exposure and HLA in healthy donors. Both 60 Vbeta primers and 13 Jbeta primers went into the PCR. The data were produced by immunoSEQ multiplex PCR, yet TCRdb's version contains in-frame clones alone and is incomplete. There are about 69,000 clones in the sample; roughly four fifths occur only once, and about 20% lies in the top ten. The sequenced sample consisted of PBMCs. Every receptor here comes from a woman aged 25-40 years in good health and CMV-seropositive.

The chain is built from TRBV20-1 and TRBJ2-7; D gene ambiguous. Trimming cost V 5 bases and J 2 bases, with 7 bases left between them. The CDR3 runs to 11 residues. Germline CDR1 and CDR2: DFQATT and SNEGSKA (reference sequence). CDR3 DNA: TGCAGTGCTCATGGAGCCTACGAGCAGTACTTC. Translation gives CSAHGAYEQYF.

This sequence joins TRBV6-5 and TRBJ2-1, with D possibly matching TRBD1 (6 bases). The germline V gene has CDR1 MNHEY and CDR2 SVGAGI. The CDR3 extends over 13 amino acids. Trimming pared 5 bases from V and 4 bases from J, leaving 9 bases between. The DNA of the CDR3 is TGTGCCAGCAGTCGGACAGCTTACAATGAGCAGTTCTTC. Protein sequence: CASSRTAYNEQFF.

The rearrangement joins TRBV10-3 to TRBJ2-3, with 13 positions matching TRBD2. The V gene's germline CDR1 is ENHRY and CDR2 SYGVKD. The J segment lost 0 bases and the V segment lost 6 bases, leaving 0 bases of the junction unmatched. The CDR3 loop spans 15 amino acids. CDR3 bases: TGTGCCATCAGGGGACTAGCGGGAAGCACAGATACGCAGTATTTT. Translating gives CAIRGLAGSTDTQYF.

V gene TRBV2 combines with J gene TRBJ2-5, with TRBD2 as a possible D gene (6 bases). V lost 1 base, J lost 5 bases, and 11 bases lay in between. This CDR3 has 14 amino acids. The germline V gene encodes CDR1 SNHLY and CDR2 FYNNEI. CDR3 nucleotides: TGTGCCAGCAGTGAAGAGGGGAGGCGGGAGACCCAGTACTTC. This sequence encodes CASSEEGRRETQYF. The whole variable domain, remainder taken from reference TRBV2 and TRBJ2-5, is EPEVTQTPSHQVTQMGQEVILRCVPISNHLYFYWYRQILGQKVEFLVSFYNNEISEKSEIFDDQFSVERPDGSNFTLKIRSTKLEDSAMYFCASSEEGRRETQYFGPGTRLLVL.

This clone was found a few times. The chain uses TRBV27 and TRBJ2-7; D ambiguous. Germline CDR1 and CDR2: MNHEY and SMNVEV (reference sequence). The CDR3 sequence is 13 residues long. The V end was cut by 3 bases, the J end by 1 base, with 7 bases between. Here the CDR3 DNA reads TGTGCCAGCAGTTTGGCCAAGTCCTACGAGCAGTACTTC. Its protein product is CASSLAKSYEQYF.

The chain employs TRBV9 and TRBJ2-3; D unresolved. CDR1 and CDR2 from the germline V gene are SGDLS and YYNGEE. Deletions cut 0 bases from V and 1 base from J, with 6 bases between. The CDR3 runs to 14 residues. The CDR3 nucleotides read TGTGCCAGCAGCGTAGGCCTAGGCACAGATACGCAGTATTTT. Protein product: CASSVGLGTDTQYF.

This rearrangement joins TRBV5-6 to TRBJ1-1; 7 nucleotides match TRBD1. J lost 5 bases, V lost 2 bases, and 9 bases had no gene match. Germline lookup yields CDR1 SGHDT and CDR2 YYEEEE. The CDR3 is 15 residues long. DNA for the CDR3: TGTGCCAGCAGCTTCGTTAGGGGGCGCGGGACTGAAGCTTTCTTT. Translated, it gives CASSFVRGRGTEAFF.

This chain links TRBV29-1 with TRBJ2-3, with D tentatively TRBD2 (6 bases). The ends were cut back, 4 bases at V and 4 bases at J, with 15 bases in the middle. The CDR3 covers 14 residues. The germline gives CDR1 SQVTM, CDR2 ANQGSEA. The CDR3 bases are TGCAGCGTTGTCGAGGGAACTAGCCCAGATACGCAGTATTTT. It encodes CSVVEGTSPDTQYF.

The chain employs TRBV2 and TRBJ2-3, with D perhaps TRBD2 (5 bases). The CDR3 consists of 11 residues. Between the trimmed V and J ends, which lost 7 bases and 5 bases, there was a span of 7 bases. Germline V CDR1 and CDR2: SNHLY, FYNNEI. This CDR3 reads CASTRVDTQYF. As DNA, the CDR3 is TGTGCCAGCACGCGGGTAGATACGCAGTATTTT.

The gene calls are TRBV6-1 and TRBJ1-5, with unresolved D. CDR1 is MNHNS and CDR2 is SASEGT in the germline V gene. This CDR3 contains 14 residues. Trimming shortened V by 3 bases and J by 9 bases, and 15 bases separated the two germline ends. CDR3 bases: TGTGCCAGCAGTGATCAGATCGGGAAAGGGCCCCAGCATTTT. Translated: CASSDQIGKGPQHF.

This clone showed up just a few times. This chain connects TRBV7-2 to TRBJ2-2; TRBD1 agrees at 7 bases. Germline lookup yields CDR1 SGHTA and CDR2 FQGNSA. CDR3 length equals 16 residues. The junction had 7 bases not matched to a gene; V was cut back by 0 bases and J by 6 bases. The CDR3 sequence is CASSLARGGSAGELFF. The DNA for the CDR3 is TGTGCCAGCAGCTTAGCGCGAGGGGGCTCGGCCGGGGAGCTGTTTTTT.

V and J are TRBV6-6 and TRBJ2-7; D is possibly TRBD2 (6 bases). There are 14 residues in the CDR3. Germline lookup yields CDR1 MNHNY and CDR2 SVGAGI (reference sequence). The V and J ends lost 0 bases and 5 bases respectively, with 11 bases between them. The CDR3 sequence: CASSYSVAAHEQYF. CDR3 in DNA: TGTGCCAGCAGTTACTCAGTAGCGGCCCACGAGCAGTACTTC.

In this sample, this clone turned up a few times. The V gene is TRBV6-5, the J gene TRBJ1-1, with 10 bases that match TRBD1. J lost 5 bases, V lost 7 bases, and 4 bases had no gene match. The CDR3 covers 13 residues. Germline CDR1 and CDR2: MNHEY and SVGAGI. The CDR3 spells CASTMGQGTEAFF. The CDR3 bases are TGTGCCAGCACCATGGGACAGGGGACTGAAGCTTTCTTT.

The chain has TRBV5-8 and TRBJ2-2; perhaps TRBD1 as D (5 bases). CDR3 length: 16 amino acids. Deletions cut 3 bases from V and 5 bases from J, with 17 bases between. In germline, CDR1 is SGHTS, CDR2 YDEGEE. The CDR3 here is CASSSSGFGGTGELFF. The CDR3 nucleotides read TGTGCCAGCAGCTCTTCAGGGTTCGGTGGGACCGGGGAGCTGTTTTTT.

The V call is TRBV4-2, the J call TRBJ2-7, with 8 bases matching TRBD2. The CDR3 consists of 16 residues. Germline-derived CDR1 and CDR2 are LGHNA and YNFKEQ. V dropped 1 base and J dropped 1; count of bases not matched to a gene: 6. The chain's CDR3 is CASSQVLTSASYEQYF. For the CDR3, the DNA is TGTGCCAGCAGCCAAGTCTTGACTAGCGCTTCCTACGAGCAGTACTTC.

The V call is TRBV27, the J call TRBJ1-5, with D perhaps TRBD1 (6 bases). V was cut by 5 bases and J by 5 bases, with 10 bases left in between. Germline CDR1 and CDR2: MNHEY and SMNVEV (reference sequence). The CDR3 totals 13 residues. CDR3 DNA: TGTGCCAGCAGTGATAAGGGGGATCAGCCCCAGCATTTT. Translating gives CASSDKGDQPQHF.

The J gene is TRBJ2-7, the V gene TRBV15; D perhaps matches TRBD2 (6 bases). Germline-derived CDR1 and CDR2 are LNHNV and YYDKDF (reference sequence). The CDR3 is 14 amino acids. V dropped 4 bases and J dropped 6 bases, with 16 bases sitting between them. CDR3 protein: CATSNGRRRGEQYF. The CDR3 region has the DNA TGTGCCACCAGCAACGGGAGAAGGAGGGGCGAGCAGTACTTC.

This chain joins TRBV30 and TRBJ1-1; D is unclear. Per the germline V gene, CDR1 is GTSNPN and CDR2 is SVGIG (reference sequence). V was clipped by 0 bases and J by 0 bases, with 11 bases between them. The CDR3 is made up of 15 amino acids. The CDR3 loop reads CAWSVSVRMNTEAFF. DNA for the CDR3: TGTGCCTGGAGTGTTTCGGTCAGGATGAACACTGAAGCTTTCTTT.

Here the CDR3 reads CACQGSYNEQFF. CDR3 in DNA: TGTGCCTGTCAGGGCTCCTACAATGAGCAGTTCTTC. This chain links TRBV30 with TRBJ2-1, with D possibly matching TRBD1 (5 bases). CDR1 and CDR2 (germline): GTSNPN, SVGIG (reference sequence). Trimming removed 6 bases from V and 0 bases from J, with 6 bases in between. The CDR3 loop spans 12 amino acids.

V gene TRBV30 combines with J gene TRBJ1-1; no clear D gene. The CDR3 has 13 amino acids. Germline V lookup: CDR1 GTSNPN, CDR2 SVGIG (reference sequence). The V and J ends lost 5 bases and 0 bases respectively, with 10 bases between them. CDR3 protein: CAWGPPLNTEAFF. The CDR3 DNA reads as TGTGCCTGGGGCCCCCCTTTGAACACTGAAGCTTTCTTT. Supplemented by reference TRBV30 and TRBJ1-1, the full variable domain reads SQTIHQWPATLVQPVGSPLSLECTVEGTSNPNLYWYRQAAGRGLQLLFYSVGIGQISSEVPQNLSASRPQDRQFILSSKKLLLSDSGFYLCAWGPPLNTEAFFGQGTRLTVV.

With respect to this clone: Relative to the germline gene, one junction end is altered; a read error may explain this. Other nucleotide sequences from this sample produce the same CDR3. The chain combines TRBV30 with TRBJ1-1; no clear D. The CDR3 totals 12 residues. Looked up from germline, CDR1 is GTSNPN and CDR2 is SVGIG (reference sequence). The CDR3 reads CAWIFGNTEAFF. The CDR3 DNA follows: TGTGCCTGGATCTTCGGGAACACTGAAGCTTTCTTC.

The rearrangement joins TRBV11-3 to TRBJ1-2; 9 positions agree with TRBD1. This CDR3 region has 13 residues. The V gene end was trimmed by 4 bases and the J gene end by 8 bases; junction bases not matched to a gene: 5. Germline CDR1 is SGHNT and CDR2 is YENEEA. The CDR3, as DNA: TGTGCCAGCAGCTCCCGGGACAGGGACGGCTACACCTTC. This gives the protein CASSSRDRDGYTF.

V gene TRBV30 combines with J gene TRBJ2-2; TRBD2 matches 12 bases. Germline CDR1 GTSNPN, CDR2 SVGIG (reference sequence). V shed 3 bases and J 6 bases; nucleotides not matched to a gene: 2. The CDR3 loop spans 14 amino acids. Here the CDR3 DNA reads TGTGCCTGGAGGACTAGCGGGAGCCCCGGGGAGCTGTTTTTT. This sequence encodes CAWRTSGSPGELFF.

This CDR3 is CASSVLRKQGRETQYF. The CDR3 DNA sequence: TGTGCCAGCAGTGTACTCCGTAAGCAGGGGCGCGAGACCCAGTACTTC. The chain uses TRBV2 and TRBJ2-5, with D tentatively TRBD1 (6 bases). Trimming removed 4 bases from V and 5 bases from J, with 20 bases in between. Germline assignment: CDR1 SNHLY and CDR2 FYNNEI. The CDR3 runs 16 residues. Full variable domain (outside the CDR3, taken from reference TRBV2 and TRBJ2-5): EPEVTQTPSHQVTQMGQEVILRCVPISNHLYFYWYRQILGQKVEFLVSFYNNEISEKSEIFDDQFSVERPDGSNFTLKIRSTKLEDSAMYFCASSVLRKQGRETQYFGPGTRLLVL.

The J gene is TRBJ2-5, the V gene TRBV7-8; D call uncertain. The CDR3 spans 11 residues. Per germline, CDR1 SGHVS and CDR2 FQNEAQ. The V end lost 5 bases, the J end lost 5 bases, and 6 bases lay between the germline ends. CDR3 residues: CASSPRETQYF. The CDR3 coding sequence is TGTGCCAGCAGCCCGCGTGAGACCCAGTACTTC.

The V and J genes are TRBV12-2 and TRBJ2-3; whether TRBD1, the table's D call, matches the DNA was not checked. TRBV12-2 is an annotated pseudogene. This CDR3 spans 15 amino acids. CDR3 loop: CASRLDPTASDTQYF. CDR3 nucleotides: TGTGCAAGTCGCTTAGACCCGACAGCATCGGATACGCAGTATTTT.